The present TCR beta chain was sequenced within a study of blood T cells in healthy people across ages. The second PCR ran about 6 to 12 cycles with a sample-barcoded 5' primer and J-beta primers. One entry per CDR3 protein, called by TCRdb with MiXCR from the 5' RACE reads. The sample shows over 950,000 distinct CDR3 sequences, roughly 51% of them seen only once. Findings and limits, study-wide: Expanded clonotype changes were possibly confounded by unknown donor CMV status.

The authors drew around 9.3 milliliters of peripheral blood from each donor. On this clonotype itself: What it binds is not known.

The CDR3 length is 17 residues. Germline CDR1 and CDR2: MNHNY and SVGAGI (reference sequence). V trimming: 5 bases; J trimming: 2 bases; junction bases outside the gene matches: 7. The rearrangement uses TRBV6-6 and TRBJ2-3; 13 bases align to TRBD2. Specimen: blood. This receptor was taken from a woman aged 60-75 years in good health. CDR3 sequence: CASSQSGTSGITDTQYF. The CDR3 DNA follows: TGTGCCAGCAGTCAATCCGGGACTAGCGGGATCACAGATACGCAGTATTTT.